This T cell receptor (beta chain) was sequenced in a study of vaccination and CD4 T cells after COVID-19. Study-level points and caveats: The great majority, 304 of 307 vaccine-specific clones, proved spike mono-reactive in convalescent patients.

Treatment: 10-day PBMC culture with coronavirus spike peptide pools or control peptides (ViraFEST assay). Of note for this clonotype: Its antigen is unidentified.

Once obtained from cultured CD4+ T cells, the DNA was sequenced using the Oncomine TCR Beta short-read assay. TCRdb re-called the PCR reads through MiXCR, storing one row per CDR3 protein. The table has about 27,000 distinct CDR3 sequences, about 60% seen once. The source of this sequence is a human donor who received a COVID-19 vaccine. Source: CD4+ T cells from blood, cultured in vitro, taken after SARS-CoV-2 vaccination.

Here the CDR3 DNA reads TGCAGTGCTGTTCGATCCGGGACTAGGCCAGATACGCAGTATTTT. Encoded protein: CSAVRSGTRPDTQYF. V gene TRBV20-1 combines with J gene TRBJ2-3, with TRBD2 identical over 8 bases. CDR3 length equals 15 residues. CDR1 is DFQATT, CDR2 SNEGSKA, per germline (reference sequence). V shed 5 bases and J 4 bases; nucleotides not matched to a gene: 11.